This TCR beta chain emerged from a study of beta chain features in type 1 diabetes. Study-wide results and limits: Shorter TCRB CDR3s, moderately but significantly so, marked every one of the four CD4+ subsets in Type 1 diabetes patients. For patients, the naive, central memory and Treg TCRB repertoires appeared more alike than for healthy donors.

For this clone: Its cognate antigen is unknown.

Populations obtained by sorting all exceeded 95% purity. The V segment lost 5 bases and the J segment 3 bases; nucleotides outside the gene matches: 5. The CDR3 loop spans 16 amino acids. Germline V gives CDR1 SNHLY, CDR2 FYNNEI. Of the isolated RNA, all was reverse transcribed, and so the sequenced material was expressed TCRB transcripts. TCRdb's table, derived via immunoSEQ multiplex PCR, lists solely in-frame clones and lacks some. This table holds 900,000 or so clones, under 20% found once. The receptor was derived from a woman under 30 in good health. The sample was naive CD4+ T cells from blood. The J gene is TRBJ2-2, the V gene TRBV2, with 11 bases aligning to TRBD2. The CDR3 sequence is CASSKGLAAYTGELFF. CDR3 sequence (DNA): TGTGCCAGCAGTAAGGGACTAGCGGCCTACACCGGGGAGCTGTTTTTT.